Included here is one TCR beta chain sequence, with context. Its antigen remains unknown. The TCR alpha and TCR beta cDNA libraries, bearing sample barcodes and UMIs, were generated by 5'RACE using constant-segment primers. TCRdb redid the calling of the 5' RACE reads with MiXCR, one entry per CDR3 protein. The sample shows approximately 410,000 distinct CDR3 sequences, less than 25% of them seen only once. The record originates from a study of T-cell memory formation after mild COVID-19. Broader study findings: The SARS-CoV-2 specificity of second-wave clones reaching peak at day 37 remained unverified. Detection of some responders pre-infection suggested pre-existing cross-reactive memory T cells participated. The study found contracting CD4+ clones mainly in CM and EM and contracting CD8+ clones in EMRA.

The CDR3 is 14 residues long. Trimming shortened V by 7 bases and J by 2 bases, and 14 bases separated the two germline ends. Germline lookup yields CDR1 MGHDK and CDR2 SYGVNS. What was sequenced was PBMCs or a T cell subset sorted from them (not recorded which). This rearrangement joins TRBV25-1 to TRBJ1-1, with D unresolved. The sequence was obtained from an adult woman who had mild COVID-19 (a few samples of this study predate the infection). Cell type and time point are not known. CDR3 sequence reads: CASTPSGRNTEAFF. CDR3 nucleotides: TGTGCCAGCACCCCGTCTGGGAGAAACACTGAAGCTTTCTTT.